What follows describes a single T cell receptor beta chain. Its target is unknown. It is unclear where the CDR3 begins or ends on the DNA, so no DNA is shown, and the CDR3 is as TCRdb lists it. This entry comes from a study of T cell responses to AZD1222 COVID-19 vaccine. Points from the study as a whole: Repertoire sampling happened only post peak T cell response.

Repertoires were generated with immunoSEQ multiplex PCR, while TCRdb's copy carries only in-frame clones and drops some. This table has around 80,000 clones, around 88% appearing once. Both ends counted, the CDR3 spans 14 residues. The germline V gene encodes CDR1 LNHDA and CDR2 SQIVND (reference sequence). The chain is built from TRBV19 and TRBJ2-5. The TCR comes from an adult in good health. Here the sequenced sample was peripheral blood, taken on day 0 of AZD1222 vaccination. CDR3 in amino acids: CASTSGRVSAAQYF.